Below, 25 T cell receptor beta chains from the same sample are listed, as sequenced in a study of early T cells in non-severe SARS-CoV-2 infection. TCRdb used MiXCR to reprocess the 5' RACE reads, holding one entry per CDR3 protein. This sample has about 81,000 distinct CDR3 sequences; roughly 6% occur once, and the top ten carry roughly 7.8%. Sequencing was carried out using whole blood. These receptors all come from an adult who was a healthcare worker with PCR-confirmed SARS-CoV-2 infection or an uninfected control (not recorded which).

This clonotype appeared a few times. The gene calls are TRBV10-2 and TRBJ1-1; D is undetermined. The CDR3 totals 16 residues. Germline values: CDR1 WSHSY, CDR2 SAAADI. V lost 1 base, J lost 6 bases, and 18 bases lay in between. CDR3 DNA: TGCGCCAGCAGTGAGTTTGCGACCCCCTTTGGAGCTGAAGCTTTCTTT. Residues: CASSEFATPFGAEAFF.

In its sample, this clonotype was seen many times. This chain connects TRBV12-3 or TRBV12-4 to TRBJ1-5; the D gene is possibly TRBD1 (5 bases). The V gene lost 5 bases and the J gene lost 3 bases, with 14 bases spanning the gap. This CDR3 spans 15 amino acids. In DNA form, the CDR3 reads TGTGCCAGCAGTCCAGGGTGGCAGTACAATCAGCCCCAGCATTTT. The encoded protein is CASSPGWQYNQPQHF.

This clonotype was detected only once. This clone may be a read error of a much larger clone one base away. The final CDR3 position lacks the conserved phenylalanine or tryptophan, pointing to a likely read error. J is TRBJ1-1 and V is TRBV5-1; D gene ambiguous. In germline, CDR1 is SGHRS, CDR2 YFSETQ. Deletions cut 0 bases from V and 5 bases from J, with 8 bases between. There are 13 residues in the CDR3. CDR3: CASSLGGVTEAFS. CDR3 nucleotide sequence: TGCGCCAGCAGCTTGGGCGGGGTGACTGAAGCTTTCTCT.

This clonotype was detected only a few times. The rearrangement uses TRBV5-4 and TRBJ1-1; no reliable D call. Germline V gene lookup returns CDR1 SGHNT and CDR2 YYREEE (reference sequence). V lost 1 base to trimming and J lost 8 bases, with 12 bases between them. The CDR3 contains 13 residues. The chain's CDR3 is CASSLKGGIEAFF. CDR3 nucleotide sequence: TGTGCCAGCAGCTTGAAGGGTGGCATCGAAGCTTTCTTT.

This chain uses TRBV11-2 with TRBJ1-4; D call uncertain. Trimming left V 3 bases short and J 8 bases short, with 10 bases between. This CDR3 has 13 amino acids. CDR1 and CDR2 from the germline V gene are SGHAT and FQNNGV. The CDR3 region is CASSFGSTEKLFF. The CDR3 nucleotides are TGTGCCAGCAGCTTCGGTAGCACCGAAAAACTGTTTTTT.

The chain joins TRBV14 to TRBJ1-1; 8 bases are shared with TRBD1. Germline values: CDR1 SGHDN, CDR2 FVKESK. This CDR3 region has 15 residues. The J segment lost 4 bases and the V segment lost 4 bases, leaving 8 bases of the junction unmatched. CDR3 sequence reads: CASSLRQGQATEAFF. CDR3 DNA: TGTGCCAGCAGCCTACGACAGGGACAGGCCACTGAAGCTTTCTTT.

V is TRBV27 and J is TRBJ2-7; D might be TRBD2 (5 bases). V was shortened by 6 bases and J by 3 bases, with 18 bases between the two germline ends. CDR3 length: 15 residues. Germline assignment: CDR1 MNHEY and CDR2 SMNVEV (reference sequence). As DNA, the CDR3 is TGTGCCAGCAGCCTTAAAATGGGAGCAGTCTACGAGCAGTACTTC. This sequence encodes CASSLKMGAVYEQYF.

This clonotype was seen a handful of times. CDR3 nucleotide sequence: TGTGCCAGCAGCTTAGAAAGGGCGGGACAGAAAGGCACTGAAGCTTTCTTT. This encodes CASSLERAGQKGTEAFF. The chain couples TRBV7-7 to TRBJ1-1; 7 bases are shared with TRBD1. Trimming at V came to 1 base and at J to 4 bases, leaving 12 bases not matched to a gene. CDR1 is SSHAT and CDR2 is FNYEAQ in the germline V gene (reference sequence). The CDR3 runs to 17 residues.

This clonotype showed up many times. J is TRBJ2-1 and V is TRBV20-1; D might be TRBD1 (5 bases). CDR1 and CDR2 from the germline V gene are DFQATT and SNEGSKA (reference sequence). The CDR3 contains 14 residues. V lost 3 bases and J 0 bases, leaving 9 bases between the germline ends. CDR3 in DNA: TGCAGTGCTAGTGGGGCGAGCTCCTACAATGAGCAGTTCTTC. Translation: CSASGASSYNEQFF.

The chain combines TRBV5-1 with TRBJ1-2, with D possibly matching TRBD1 (5 bases). The germline V gene encodes CDR1 SGHRS and CDR2 YFSETQ. The CDR3 spans 15 residues. Trimming pared 0 bases from V and 8 bases from J, leaving 17 bases between. The DNA of the CDR3 is TGCGCCAGCAGCTTGGGATCGGGACCATCTTTGGGCTACACCTTC. It yields the protein CASSLGSGPSLGYTF. The entire variable domain, with the rest obtained from reference TRBV5-1 and TRBJ1-2, is as follows: KAGVTQTPRYLIKTRGQQVTLSCSPISGHRSVSWYQQTPGQGLQFLFEYFSETQRNKGNFPGRFSGRQFSNSRSEMNVSTLELGDSALYLCASSLGSGPSLGYTFGSGTRLTVV.

The table lists this clonotype with a few counts. The rearrangement joins TRBV7-2 to TRBJ1-1; D unresolved. Germline loops: CDR1 SGHTA, CDR2 FQGNSA. This CDR3 has 13 residues. Deletions cut 5 bases from V and 6 bases from J, with 13 bases between. The DNA of the CDR3 is TGTGCCAGCAGCACATACTTAGACCCTGAAGCTTTCTTT. Translating it yields CASSTYLDPEAFF.

This clonotype was observed many times. The chain employs TRBV6-6 and TRBJ1-4; D uncertain. Germline values: CDR1 MNHNY, CDR2 SVGAGI (reference sequence). Trimming removed 6 bases at V and 1 base at J, with 18 bases between. CDR3 length: 17 amino acids. CDR3 nucleotides: TGTGCCAGCAGCCGCGGACGGAGGAAGCAAACTAATGAAAAACTGTTTTTT. Its protein product is CASSRGRRKQTNEKLFF.

This clonotype was seen only a few times. The CDR3 DNA reads TGCAGTGCTAGAAGGACAGGGGCGACAGATACGCAGTATTTT. Its protein product is CSARRTGATDTQYF. The chain carries TRBV20-1 and TRBJ2-3, with 9 bases matching TRBD1. Losses at the gene ends were 2 bases for V and 3 bases for J; bases not matched to a gene: 3. CDR1 and CDR2 from the germline V gene are DFQATT and SNEGSKA (reference sequence). The CDR3 has 14 residues.

This clonotype was picked up many times. The chain has TRBV24-1 and TRBJ2-2; 8 bases are shared with TRBD1. Germline V gene sequence: CDR1 KGHDR, CDR2 SFDVKD. CDR3 size: 14 residues. V lost 8 bases and J lost 6; bases outside the gene matches: 7. The CDR3: CATTSGQVAGELFF. CDR3 nucleotide sequence: TGTGCCACCACCTCGGGACAGGTCGCCGGGGAGCTGTTTTTT.

The CDR3 nucleotides are TGCGCCAGCAGCTCCCTTTCAGGAAACACCATATATTTT. It translates to CASSSLSGNTIYF. The chain joins TRBV10-2 to TRBJ1-3; D is unresolved. CDR1 and CDR2 from the germline V gene are WSHSY and SAAADI. V was cut by 6 bases and J by 4 bases, with 10 bases left in between. The CDR3 length is 13 residues.

This chain links TRBV7-2 with TRBJ2-5; TRBD2 agrees at 9 bases. V dropped 0 bases and J dropped 5; count of bases not matched to a gene: 7. Per germline, CDR1 SGHTA and CDR2 FQGNSA. The CDR3 is 16 residues long. The CDR3 loop reads CASSLALAGRGETQYF. In DNA, the CDR3 is TGTGCCAGCAGCTTAGCTCTAGCGGGGCGGGGGGAGACCCAGTACTTC.

The V and J genes are TRBV6-2 or TRBV6-3 and TRBJ1-6, with D possibly being TRBD1 (5 bases). The germline CDR1 and CDR2 sequences are MNHEY and SVGEGT. V was shortened by 6 bases and J by 0 bases, with 15 bases between the two germline ends. The CDR3 is 17 residues long. CDR3 in amino acids: CASRLQRQSSYNSPLHF. The CDR3 DNA follows: TGTGCCAGCAGACTCCAACGACAGAGCTCCTATAATTCACCCCTCCACTTT.

About this clonotype itself: A read error may account for a junction end that differs from germline. The rearrangement joins TRBV7-9 to TRBJ2-1; D is tentatively TRBD1 or TRBD2 (5 bases each). The CDR3 runs to 13 residues. Germline V gene sequence: CDR1 SEHNR, CDR2 FQNEAQ (reference sequence). The CDR3 reads CASSPGTYNELFF. As DNA, the CDR3 is TGTGCCAGCAGCCCAGGGACCTACAATGAGCTGTTCTTC.

J is TRBJ2-5 and V is TRBV11-3; TRBD2 might be the D (6 bases). Germline CDR1 and CDR2: SGHNT and YENEEA. Trimming took 3 bases from V and 7 from J, leaving 15 bases between them. The CDR3 consists of 14 residues. CDR3 nucleotide sequence: TGTGCCAGCAGCTTTAGGGACTCCTCGGGGACCCAGTACTTC. Its translation: CASSFRDSSGTQYF.

There are many counts of this clonotype. The chain links TRBV29-1 to TRBJ2-5; 8 bases line up with TRBD1. The CDR3 sequence is 15 residues long. V gave up 6 bases and J gave up 5 bases; unmatched junction bases: 14. The germline CDR1 and CDR2 sequences are SQVTM and ANQGSEA. The CDR3 nucleotides are TGCAGCGTCACATTGCAGACAGGGGATTTTGAGACCCAGTACTTC. Translated: CSVTLQTGDFETQYF. Supplemented by reference TRBV29-1 and TRBJ2-5, the full variable domain reads SAVISQKPSRDICQRGTSLTIQCQVDSQVTMMFWYRQQPGQSLTLIATANQGSEATYESGFVIDKFPISRPNLTFSTLTVSNMSPEDSSIYLCSVTLQTGDFETQYFGPGTRLLVL.

This clonotype was picked up many times. The chain has TRBV27 and TRBJ1-4; D is perhaps TRBD1 (5 bases). This CDR3 region has 17 residues. Germline V lookup: CDR1 MNHEY, CDR2 SMNVEV (reference sequence). The V and J ends lost 2 bases and 1 base respectively, with 14 bases between them. CDR3 in DNA: TGTGCCAGCAGTTTACGGCCAGGGAGGTTAACTAATGAAAAACTGTTTTTT. Translation gives CASSLRPGRLTNEKLFF.

The genes are TRBV7-2 and TRBJ2-7; D gene ambiguous. CDR1 and CDR2 (germline): SGHTA, FQGNSA. CDR3 length: 12 residues. Deletions cut 2 bases from V and 7 bases from J, with 9 bases between. The CDR3 reads CASSLPLEEQYF. The CDR3 DNA sequence: TGTGCCAGCAGCTTACCCCTTGAAGAGCAGTACTTC. Supplemented by reference TRBV7-2 and TRBJ2-7, the full variable domain reads GAGVSQSPSNKVTEKGKDVELRCDPISGHTALYWYRQSLGQGLEFLIYFQGNSAPDKSGLPSDRFSAERTGGSVSTLTIQRTQQEDSAVYLCASSLPLEEQYFGPGTRLTVT.

This chain connects TRBV2 to TRBJ2-1; a possible D gene is TRBD2 (6 bases). V lost 4 bases and J lost 4, with 11 bases in between. Germline V gives CDR1 SNHLY, CDR2 FYNNEI. CDR3 length equals 14 residues. The CDR3 protein is CASSGSGAYNEQFF. CDR3 nucleotides: TGTGCCAGCAGTGGTAGCGGAGCTTACAATGAGCAGTTCTTC.

This clonotype was seen ten or more times. The rearrangement joins TRBV28 to TRBJ1-2; maybe TRBD1 (5 bases). Looked up from germline, CDR1 is MDHEN and CDR2 is SYDVKM. The CDR3 totals 12 residues. V shed 8 bases and J shed 9 bases, with 16 bases lying between them. This CDR3 reads CASLGRGASYTF. CDR3 DNA sequence: TGTGCCAGCCTGGGAAGGGGTGCGAGCTACACCTTC.

Ten or more counts support this clonotype. The CDR3, as DNA: TGTGCCAGCACCCCGATCCCTGGCAGGGGGCAAGAGACCCAGTACTTC. Protein sequence: CASTPIPGRGQETQYF. This chain uses TRBV7-9 with TRBJ2-5; 7 bases line up with TRBD1. Germline V gene data show CDR1 as SEHNR and CDR2 as FQNEAQ (reference sequence). The trim removed 7 bases at V and 2 bases at J, leaving 13 bases unmatched. CDR3 length: 16 amino acids.